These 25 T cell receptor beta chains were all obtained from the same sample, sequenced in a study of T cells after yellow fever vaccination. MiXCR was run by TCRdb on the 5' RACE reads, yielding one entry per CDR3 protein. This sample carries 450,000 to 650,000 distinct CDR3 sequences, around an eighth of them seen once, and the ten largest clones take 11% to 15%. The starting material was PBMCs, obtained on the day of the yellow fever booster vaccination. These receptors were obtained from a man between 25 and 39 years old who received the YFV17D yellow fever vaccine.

The chain's CDR3 is CSALTSGRYNEQFF. The CDR3 DNA follows: TGCAGTGCTCTGACTAGCGGGAGATACAATGAGCAGTTCTTC. The chain has TRBV20-1 and TRBJ2-1; TRBD2 agrees at 12 bases. The germline V gene encodes CDR1 DFQATT and CDR2 SNEGSKA (reference sequence). The CDR3 covers 14 residues. The trim removed 5 bases at V and 4 bases at J, leaving 3 bases unmatched.

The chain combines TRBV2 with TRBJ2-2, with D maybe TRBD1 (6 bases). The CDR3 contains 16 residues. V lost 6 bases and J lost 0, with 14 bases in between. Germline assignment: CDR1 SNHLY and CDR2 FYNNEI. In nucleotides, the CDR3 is TGTGCCAGCAGGAAGGACGGGACACCGAACACCGGGGAGCTGTTTTTT. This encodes CASRKDGTPNTGELFF.

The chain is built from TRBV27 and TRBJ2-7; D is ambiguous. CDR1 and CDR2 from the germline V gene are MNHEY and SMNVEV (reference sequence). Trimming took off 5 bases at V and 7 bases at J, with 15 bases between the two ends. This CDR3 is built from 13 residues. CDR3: CASSPPSVGEQYF. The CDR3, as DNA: TGTGCCAGCAGTCCCCCGTCGGTGGGGGAGCAGTACTTC.

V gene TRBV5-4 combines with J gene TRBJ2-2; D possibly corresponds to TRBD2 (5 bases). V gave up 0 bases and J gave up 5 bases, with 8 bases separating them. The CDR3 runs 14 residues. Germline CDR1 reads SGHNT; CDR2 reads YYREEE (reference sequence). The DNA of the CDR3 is TGTGCCAGCAGCTTGGGTCCGGGGACCGGGGAGCTGTTTTTT. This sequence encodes CASSLGPGTGELFF.

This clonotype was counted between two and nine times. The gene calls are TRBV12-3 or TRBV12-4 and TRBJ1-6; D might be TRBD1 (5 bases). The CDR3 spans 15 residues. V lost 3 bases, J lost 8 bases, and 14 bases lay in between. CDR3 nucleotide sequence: TGTGCCAGCAGTTTCAGTAGGGGCTCGGATTCACCCCTCCACTTT. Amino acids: CASSFSRGSDSPLHF.

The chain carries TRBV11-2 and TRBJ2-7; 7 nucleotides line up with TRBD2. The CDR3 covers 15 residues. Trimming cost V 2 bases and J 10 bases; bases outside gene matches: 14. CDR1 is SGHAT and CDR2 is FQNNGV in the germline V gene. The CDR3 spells CASSLSGTTFSEQYF. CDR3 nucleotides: TGTGCCAGCAGCTTAAGCGGGACTACTTTTTCCGAACAGTACTTC.

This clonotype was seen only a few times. CDR3 in amino acids: CATSEGRGTYNEQFF. CDR3 bases: TGTGCCACCAGTGAGGGCAGGGGTACTTACAATGAGCAGTTCTTC. The V and J genes are TRBV24-1 and TRBJ2-1, with a possible D match to TRBD1 (6 bases). Trimming cost V 4 bases and J 4 bases, with 13 bases left between them. The CDR3 spans 15 residues. Germline V CDR1 and CDR2: KGHDR, SFDVKD.

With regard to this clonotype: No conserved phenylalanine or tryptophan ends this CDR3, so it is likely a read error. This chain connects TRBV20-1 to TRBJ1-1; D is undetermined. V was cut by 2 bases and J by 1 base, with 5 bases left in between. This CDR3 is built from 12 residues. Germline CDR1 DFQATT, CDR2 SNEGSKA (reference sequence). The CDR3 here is CSARQPNTEAFI. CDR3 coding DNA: TGCAGTGCTAGACAGCCGAACACTGAAGCTTTCATT.

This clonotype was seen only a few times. This CDR3 reads CASSHNRGGTEAFF. The CDR3 DNA reads TGTGCCAGCAGCCATAACAGGGGGGGAACTGAAGCTTTCTTT. The chain has TRBV3-1 and TRBJ1-1; 8 bases map to TRBD1. With 3 bases clipped from V and 5 bases from J, the junction kept 5 bases outside the gene matches. This CDR3 spans 14 amino acids. CDR1 is LGHDT and CDR2 is YNNKEL in the germline V gene (reference sequence).

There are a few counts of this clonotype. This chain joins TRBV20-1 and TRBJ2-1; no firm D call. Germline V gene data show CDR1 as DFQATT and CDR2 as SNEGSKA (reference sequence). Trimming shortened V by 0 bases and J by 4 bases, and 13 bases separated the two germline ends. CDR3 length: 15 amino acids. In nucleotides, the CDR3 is TGCAGTGCTAGAGATCTTGGACGGACGTACAATGAGCAGTTCTTC. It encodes CSARDLGRTYNEQFF.

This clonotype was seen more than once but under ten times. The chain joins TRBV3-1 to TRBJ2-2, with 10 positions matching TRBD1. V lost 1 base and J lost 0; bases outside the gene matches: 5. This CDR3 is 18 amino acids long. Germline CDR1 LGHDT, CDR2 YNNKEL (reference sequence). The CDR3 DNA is TGTGCCAGCAGCCAAGTGATTGGGACAGGGGCGAACACCGGGGAGCTGTTTTTT. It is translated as CASSQVIGTGANTGELFF.

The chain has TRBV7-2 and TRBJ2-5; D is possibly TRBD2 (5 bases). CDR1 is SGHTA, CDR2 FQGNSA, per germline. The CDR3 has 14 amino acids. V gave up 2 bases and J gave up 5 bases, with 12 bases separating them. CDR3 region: CASSLTTSRETQYF. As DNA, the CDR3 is TGTGCCAGCAGCTTAACTACTAGTCGGGAGACCCAGTACTTC.

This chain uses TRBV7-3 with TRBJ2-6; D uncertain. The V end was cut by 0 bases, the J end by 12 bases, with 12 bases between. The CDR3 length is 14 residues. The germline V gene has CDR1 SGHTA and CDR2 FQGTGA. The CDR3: CASSLTGHPTVLTF. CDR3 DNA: TGTGCCAGCAGCTTAACGGGCCATCCCACCGTCCTGACTTTC.

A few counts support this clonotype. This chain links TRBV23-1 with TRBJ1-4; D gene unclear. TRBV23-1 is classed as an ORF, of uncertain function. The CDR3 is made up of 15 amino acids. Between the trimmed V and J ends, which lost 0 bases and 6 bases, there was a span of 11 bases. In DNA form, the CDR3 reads TGCGCCAGCAGTCAATCGATCGAAGAATATGAAAAACTGTTTTTT. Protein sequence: CASSQSIEEYEKLFF.

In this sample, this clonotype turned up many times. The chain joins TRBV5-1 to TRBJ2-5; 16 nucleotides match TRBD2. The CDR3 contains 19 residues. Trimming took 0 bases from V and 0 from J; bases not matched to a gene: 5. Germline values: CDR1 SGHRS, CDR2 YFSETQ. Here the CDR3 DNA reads TGCGCCAGCAGCTTGGTTACCGGGACTAGCGGGAGGGACCAAGAGACCCAGTACTTC. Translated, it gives CASSLVTGTSGRDQETQYF.

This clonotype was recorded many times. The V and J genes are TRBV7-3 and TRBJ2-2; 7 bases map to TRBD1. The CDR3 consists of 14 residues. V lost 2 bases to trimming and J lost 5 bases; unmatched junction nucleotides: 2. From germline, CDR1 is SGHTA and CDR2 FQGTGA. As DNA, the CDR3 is TGTGCCAGCAGCTTACAGGGGGTTACCGGGGAGCTGTTTTTT. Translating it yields CASSLQGVTGELFF. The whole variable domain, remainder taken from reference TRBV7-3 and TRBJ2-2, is GAGVSQTPSNKVTEKGKYVELRCDPISGHTALYWYRQSLGQGPEFLIYFQGTGAADDSGLPNDRFFAVRPEGSVSTLKIQRTERGDSAVYLCASSLQGVTGELFFGEGSRLTVL.

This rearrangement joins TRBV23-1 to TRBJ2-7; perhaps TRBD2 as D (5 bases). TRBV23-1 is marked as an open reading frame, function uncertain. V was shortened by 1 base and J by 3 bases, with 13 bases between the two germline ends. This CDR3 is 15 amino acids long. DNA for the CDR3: TGCGCCAGCAGTCAATACCTGACTACTTACTACGAGCAGTACTTC. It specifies CASSQYLTTYYEQYF.

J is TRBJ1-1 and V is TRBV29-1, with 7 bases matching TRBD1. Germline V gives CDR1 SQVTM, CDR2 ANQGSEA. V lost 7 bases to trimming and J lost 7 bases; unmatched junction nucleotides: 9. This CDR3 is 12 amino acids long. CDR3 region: CSGHTTGNEAFF. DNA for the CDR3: TGCAGCGGCCACACGACAGGGAATGAAGCTTTCTTT.

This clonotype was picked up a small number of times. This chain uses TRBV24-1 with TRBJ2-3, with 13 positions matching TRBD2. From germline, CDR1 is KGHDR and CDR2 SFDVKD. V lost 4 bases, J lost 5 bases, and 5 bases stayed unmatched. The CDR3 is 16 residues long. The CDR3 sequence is CATSDPGLAGKDTQYF. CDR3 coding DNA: TGTGCCACCAGTGACCCGGGACTAGCGGGGAAAGATACGCAGTATTTT.

DNA for the CDR3: TGTGCCAGCAGCTTATTTCGACTAGCGGGAAGGTCCCACAATGAGCAGTTCTTC. As protein: CASSLFRLAGRSHNEQFF. J is TRBJ2-1 and V is TRBV11-2; TRBD2 matches at 11 bases. J lost 5 bases, V lost 2 bases, and 11 bases had no gene match. This CDR3 spans 18 amino acids. Germline V gives CDR1 SGHAT, CDR2 FQNNGV.

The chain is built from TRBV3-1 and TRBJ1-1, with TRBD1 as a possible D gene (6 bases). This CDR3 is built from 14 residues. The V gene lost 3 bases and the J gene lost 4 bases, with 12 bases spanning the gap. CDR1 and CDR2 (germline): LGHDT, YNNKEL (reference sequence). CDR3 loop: CASSQLGGPTEAFF. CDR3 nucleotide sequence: TGTGCCAGCAGCCAGCTCGGGGGGCCCACTGAAGCTTTCTTT.

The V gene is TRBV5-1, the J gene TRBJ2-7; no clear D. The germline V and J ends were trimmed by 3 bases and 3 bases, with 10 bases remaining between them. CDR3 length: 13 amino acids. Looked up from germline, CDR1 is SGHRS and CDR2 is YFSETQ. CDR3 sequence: CASSYTSSYEQYF. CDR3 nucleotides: TGCGCCAGCAGCTACACATCAAGCTACGAGCAGTACTTC.

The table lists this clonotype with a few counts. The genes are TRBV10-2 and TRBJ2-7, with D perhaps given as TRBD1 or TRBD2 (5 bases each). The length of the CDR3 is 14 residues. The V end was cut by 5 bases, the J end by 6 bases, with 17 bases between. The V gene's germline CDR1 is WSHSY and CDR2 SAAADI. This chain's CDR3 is CASSTGPAAAEQYF. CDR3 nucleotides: TGCGCCAGCAGTACGGGGCCGGCGGCCGCCGAGCAGTACTTC.

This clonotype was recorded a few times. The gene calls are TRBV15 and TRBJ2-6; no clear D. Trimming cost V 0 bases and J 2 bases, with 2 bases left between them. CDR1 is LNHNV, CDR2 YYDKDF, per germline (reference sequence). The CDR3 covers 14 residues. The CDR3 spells CATSRDPGANVLTF. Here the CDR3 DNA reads TGTGCCACCAGCAGAGATCCTGGGGCCAACGTCCTGACTTTC.

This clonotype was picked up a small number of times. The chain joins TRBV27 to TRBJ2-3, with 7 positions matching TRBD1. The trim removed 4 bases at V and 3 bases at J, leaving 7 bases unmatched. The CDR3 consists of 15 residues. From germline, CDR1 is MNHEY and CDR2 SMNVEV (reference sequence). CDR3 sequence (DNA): TGTGCCAGCAGTTACTCGACAGGGAAGACAGATACGCAGTATTTT. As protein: CASSYSTGKTDTQYF.